Presented here are 2 T cell receptor beta chains from one specimen sequenced in a study of cytomegalovirus exposure and HLA in healthy donors. This PCR relied on a set of 60 Vbeta primers and 13 Jbeta primers. Profiling relied on immunoSEQ multiplex PCR, and the TCRdb table lists in-frame clones only, not all of them. The sample lists over 200,000 clones; 77% were seen once. The sequencing input was PBMCs. The receptors originated from a woman aged 60-75 years in good health and CMV-seropositive.

V usage is TRBV6-1 and J usage is TRBJ1-2; TRBD1 might be the D (5 bases). Trimming took 4 bases from V and 4 from J, leaving 13 bases between them. This CDR3 has 14 residues. Germline V gene lookup returns CDR1 MNHNS and CDR2 SASEGT. In nucleotides, the CDR3 is TGTGCCAGCAGTGTTGACACAGGCTCCTATGGCTACACCTTC. This gives the protein CASSVDTGSYGYTF.

This clone was recorded a few times. V and J are TRBV7-3 and TRBJ2-1, with D perhaps TRBD1 (7 bases). V lost 5 bases, J lost 7 bases, and 18 bases lay in between. Germline V gene data show CDR1 as SGHTA and CDR2 as FQGTGA. The CDR3 loop spans 15 amino acids. CDR3 bases: TGTGCCAGCAGCCGTACAGGGGCGGGGAATAATGAGCAGTTCTTC. Its translation: CASSRTGAGNNEQFF.